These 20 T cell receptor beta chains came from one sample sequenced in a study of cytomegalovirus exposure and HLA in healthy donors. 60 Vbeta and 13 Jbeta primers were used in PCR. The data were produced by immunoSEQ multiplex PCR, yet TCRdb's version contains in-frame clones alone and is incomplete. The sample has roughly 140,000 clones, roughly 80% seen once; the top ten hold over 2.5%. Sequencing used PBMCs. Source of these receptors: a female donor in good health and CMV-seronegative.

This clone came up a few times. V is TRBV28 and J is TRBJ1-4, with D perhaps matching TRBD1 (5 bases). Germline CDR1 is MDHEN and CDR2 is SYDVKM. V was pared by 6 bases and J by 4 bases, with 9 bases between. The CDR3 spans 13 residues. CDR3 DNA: TGTGCCAGCAGCCCGACAGATAATGAAAAACTGTTTTTT. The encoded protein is CASSPTDNEKLFF.

CDR3 coding DNA: TGTGCCAGCAGTTACCCATCGGGCAGGGCCATACATCATGGAAACATTCAGTACTTC. This sequence encodes CASSYPSGRAIHHGNIQYF. The V and J genes are TRBV28 and TRBJ2-4, with D possibly TRBD1 on 5 matching bases. CDR3 size: 19 residues. The ends were cut back, 4 bases at V and 6 bases at J, with 28 bases in the middle. Germline CDR1 and CDR2: MDHEN and SYDVKM. The full variable domain, its missing parts supplied by reference TRBV28 and TRBJ2-4, is DVKVTQSSRYLVKRTGEKVFLECVQDMDHENMFWYRQDPGLGLRLIYFSYDVKMKEKGDIPEGYSVSREKKERFSLILESASTNQTSMYLCASSYPSGRAIHHGNIQYFGAGTRLSVL.

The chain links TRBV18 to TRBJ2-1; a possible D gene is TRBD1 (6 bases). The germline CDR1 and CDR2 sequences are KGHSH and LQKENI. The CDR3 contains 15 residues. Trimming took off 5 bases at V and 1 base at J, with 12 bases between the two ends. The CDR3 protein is CASSTTGPSYNEQFF. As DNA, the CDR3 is TGTGCCAGCTCAACGACAGGTCCTTCCTACAATGAGCAGTTCTTC.

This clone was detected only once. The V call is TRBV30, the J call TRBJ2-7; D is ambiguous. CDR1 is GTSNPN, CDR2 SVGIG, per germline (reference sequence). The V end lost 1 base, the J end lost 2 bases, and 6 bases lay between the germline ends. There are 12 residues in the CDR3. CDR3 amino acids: CAWSDRAYEQYF. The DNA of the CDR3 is TGTGCCTGGAGTGACCGGGCCTACGAGCAGTACTTC.

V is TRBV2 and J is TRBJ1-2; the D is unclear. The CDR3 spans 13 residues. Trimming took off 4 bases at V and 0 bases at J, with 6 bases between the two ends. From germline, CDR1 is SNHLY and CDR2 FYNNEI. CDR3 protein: CASSVRANYGYTF. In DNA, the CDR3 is TGTGCCAGCAGTGTGAGAGCTAACTATGGCTACACCTTC. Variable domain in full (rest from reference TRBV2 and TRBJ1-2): EPEVTQTPSHQVTQMGQEVILRCVPISNHLYFYWYRQILGQKVEFLVSFYNNEISEKSEIFDDQFSVERPDGSNFTLKIRSTKLEDSAMYFCASSVRANYGYTFGSGTRLTVV.

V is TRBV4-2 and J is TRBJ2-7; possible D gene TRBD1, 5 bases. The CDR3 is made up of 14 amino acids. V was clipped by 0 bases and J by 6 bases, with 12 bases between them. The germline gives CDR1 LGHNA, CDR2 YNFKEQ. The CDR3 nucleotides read TGTGCCAGCAGCCAAGACAGGGTAACATGCGAGCAGTACTTC. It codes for CASSQDRVTCEQYF.

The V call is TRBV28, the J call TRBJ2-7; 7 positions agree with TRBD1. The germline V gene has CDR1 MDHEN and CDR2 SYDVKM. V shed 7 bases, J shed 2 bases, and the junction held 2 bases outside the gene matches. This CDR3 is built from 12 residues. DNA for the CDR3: TGTGCCAGCACCGGGACAGCCTACGAGCAGTACTTC. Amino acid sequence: CASTGTAYEQYF.

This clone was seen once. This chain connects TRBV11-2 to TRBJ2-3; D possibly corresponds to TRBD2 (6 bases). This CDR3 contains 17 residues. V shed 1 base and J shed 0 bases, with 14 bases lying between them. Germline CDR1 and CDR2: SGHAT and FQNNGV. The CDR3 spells CASSLGSYRGSTDTQYF. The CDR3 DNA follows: TGTGCCAGCAGCTTAGGATCCTACCGGGGGAGCACAGATACGCAGTATTTT.

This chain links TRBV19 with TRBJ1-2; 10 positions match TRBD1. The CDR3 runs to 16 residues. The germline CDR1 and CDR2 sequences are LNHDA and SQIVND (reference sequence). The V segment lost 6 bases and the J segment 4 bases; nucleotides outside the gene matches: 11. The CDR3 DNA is TGTGCCAGTAGACTCCTCCGGGGACAGGGGCTCTATGGCTACACCTTC. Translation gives CASRLLRGQGLYGYTF.

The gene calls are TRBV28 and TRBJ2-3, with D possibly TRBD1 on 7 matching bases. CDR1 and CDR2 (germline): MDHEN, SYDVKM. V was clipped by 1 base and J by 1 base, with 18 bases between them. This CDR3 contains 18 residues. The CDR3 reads CASSLFLGGGSGTDTQYF. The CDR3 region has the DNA TGTGCCAGCAGTTTATTTCTCGGAGGGGGCTCGGGCACAGATACGCAGTATTTT.

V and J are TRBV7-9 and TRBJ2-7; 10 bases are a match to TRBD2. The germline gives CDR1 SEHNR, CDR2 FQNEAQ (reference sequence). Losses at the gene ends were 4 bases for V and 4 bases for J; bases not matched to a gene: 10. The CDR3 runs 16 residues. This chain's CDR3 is CASSSSSSGSWYEQYF. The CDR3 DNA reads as TGTGCCAGCAGCTCGAGCTCTAGCGGGAGTTGGTACGAGCAGTACTTC. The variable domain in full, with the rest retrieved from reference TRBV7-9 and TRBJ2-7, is DTGVSQNPRHKITKRGQNVTFRCDPISEHNRLYWYRQTLGQGPEFLTYFQNEAQLEKSRLLSDRFSAERPKGSFSTLEIQRTEQGDSAMYLCASSSSSSGSWYEQYFGPGTRLTVT.

This CDR3 reads CASSSGDRGTETQYF. CDR3 DNA: TGCGCCAGCAGCTCTGGGGACAGGGGGACAGAGACCCAGTACTTC. The chain links TRBV5-1 to TRBJ2-5; the match to TRBD1 covers 11 bases. Trimming at V came to 3 bases and at J to 4 bases, leaving 5 bases not matched to a gene. The CDR3 totals 15 residues. CDR1 is SGHRS and CDR2 is YFSETQ in the germline V gene.

DNA of the CDR3: TGCGCCAGCAGCTGGGGGGACAGGGGAGGCCTAAATGGCTACACCTTC. It translates to CASSWGDRGGLNGYTF. The V call is TRBV5-1, the J call TRBJ1-2; 10 nucleotides line up with TRBD1. The CDR3 runs to 16 residues. Germline assignment: CDR1 SGHRS and CDR2 YFSETQ. Trimming at V came to 3 bases and at J to 6 bases, leaving 11 bases not matched to a gene.

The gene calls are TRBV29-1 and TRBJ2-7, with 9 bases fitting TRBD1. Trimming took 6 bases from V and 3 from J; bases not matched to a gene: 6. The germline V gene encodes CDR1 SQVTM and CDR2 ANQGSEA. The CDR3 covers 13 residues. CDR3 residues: CSVGQGLYYEQYF. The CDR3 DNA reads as TGCAGCGTGGGACAGGGATTATACTACGAGCAGTACTTC.

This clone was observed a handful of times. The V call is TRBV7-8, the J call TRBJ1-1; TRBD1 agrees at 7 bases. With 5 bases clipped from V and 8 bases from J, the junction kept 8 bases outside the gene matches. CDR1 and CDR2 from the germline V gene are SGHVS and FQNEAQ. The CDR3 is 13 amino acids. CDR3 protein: CASSLGTATEAFF. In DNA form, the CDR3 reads TGTGCCAGCAGCCTTGGGACAGCCACCGAAGCTTTCTTT.

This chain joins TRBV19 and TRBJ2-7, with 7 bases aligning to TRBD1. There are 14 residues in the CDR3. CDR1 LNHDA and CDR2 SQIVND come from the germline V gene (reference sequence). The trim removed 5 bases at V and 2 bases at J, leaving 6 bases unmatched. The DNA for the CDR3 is TGTGCCAGTAGTCCGGACAGGTGGGCCTACGAGCAGTACTTC. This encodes CASSPDRWAYEQYF.

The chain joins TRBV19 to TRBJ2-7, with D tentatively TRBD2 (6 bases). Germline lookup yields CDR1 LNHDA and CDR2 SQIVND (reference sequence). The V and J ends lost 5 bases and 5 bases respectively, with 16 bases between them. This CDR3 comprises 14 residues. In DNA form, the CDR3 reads TGTGCCAGTAGTCCCCGTGGGGGGTTAAACGAGCAGTACTTC. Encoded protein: CASSPRGGLNEQYF.

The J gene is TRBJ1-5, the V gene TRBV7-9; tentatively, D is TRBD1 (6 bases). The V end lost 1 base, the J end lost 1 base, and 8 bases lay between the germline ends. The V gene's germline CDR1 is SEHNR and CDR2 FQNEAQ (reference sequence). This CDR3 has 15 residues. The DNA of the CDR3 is TGTGCCAGCAGCTTAGAAGGGACAAGCAATCAGCCCCAGCATTTT. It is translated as CASSLEGTSNQPQHF.

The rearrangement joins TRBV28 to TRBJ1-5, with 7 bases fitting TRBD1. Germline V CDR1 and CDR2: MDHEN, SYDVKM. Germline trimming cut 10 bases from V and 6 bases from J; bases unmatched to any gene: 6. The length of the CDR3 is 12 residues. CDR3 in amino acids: CATLGQFQPQHF. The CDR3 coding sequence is TGTGCCACGCTGGGACAGTTTCAGCCCCAGCATTTT.

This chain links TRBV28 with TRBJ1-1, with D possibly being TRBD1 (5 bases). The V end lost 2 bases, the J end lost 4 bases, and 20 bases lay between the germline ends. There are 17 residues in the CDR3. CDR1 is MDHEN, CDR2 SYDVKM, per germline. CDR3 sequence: CASSLNGPGGGTTEAFF. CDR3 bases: TGTGCCAGCAGTTTAAATGGGCCCGGGGGGGGGACCACTGAAGCTTTCTTT.